This T cell receptor (beta chain) was retrieved from a study of shared clonotypes between healthy human individuals. For the study at large: Researchers drew samples from two women and a few men aged 18 to 49.

Researchers partitioned CD4+ cells into CD45RA+ naive and CD45RA-negative memory subsets. CDR1 and CDR2 (germline): PRHDT, FYEKMQ (reference sequence). This CDR3 is built from 15 residues. With V trimmed by 6 bases and J by 1 base, 5 bases remained unmatched. This clone was seen just once. Its cognate antigen is unknown. Sorted subsets were amplified in replicate PCRs using around 200 ng DNA, 25,000 to 30,000 T cell genomes. TCRdb's copy holds only in-frame clones and misses some; the assay was immunoSEQ multiplex PCR. The sample has about 610,000 clones, almost 97% seen once; the top ten hold approximately 0.057%. Whole-study findings and limits: Non-shared clonotypes had lower generation probabilities than clonotypes shared by all four sorted-subset donors.

This rearrangement joins TRBV13 to TRBJ2-3; 9 nucleotides match TRBD2. The source material was naive CD4+ T cells sorted from blood. Subset reported: CD45RA+ positively selected. The sequence derives from a woman in her twenties or thirties in good health. CDR3 nucleotide sequence: TGTGCCAGCAGGGACGGCGGGGGGGGCACAGATACGCAGTATTTT. It translates to CASRDGGGGTDTQYF.